These T cell receptor beta chains were read from a single sample in a study of blood T cell repertoires in COVID-19. Some clones are missing from TCRdb's copy, which holds only in-frame ones; the method was immunoSEQ multiplex PCR. The table lists 45,000 to 55,000 clones, approximately 89% of them singletons. The specimen was peripheral blood. The origin of the receptors is a woman of 80 years or more with acute or convalescent COVID-19. The CDR3 runs from the conserved cysteine through the conserved F or W. A D gene is named only where the DNA matches it firmly. The size field is filled for only some rows; it gives once, few, many or a size class.

16	TRBD2	TRBV2	TRBJ2-1	-	TGTGCCAGCAGCGTACACCCTAGCGGATCCTACAATGAGCAGTTCTTC	CASSVHPSGSYNEQFF
13	-	TRBV20-1	TRBJ2-1	-	TGCAGTGCTAGTCCTGGACTCCTCAATGAGCAGTTCTTC	CSASPGLLNEQFF
14	TRBD2	TRBV2	TRBJ2-5	-	TGTGCCAGCAGGGAACTAGCGGGGACAGAGACCCAGTACTTC	CASRELAGTETQYF
14	-	TRBV18	TRBJ1-5	-	TGTGCCAGCTCACCCGATACAGTAGAACAGCCCCAGCATTTT	CASSPDTVEQPQHF
14	-	TRBV9	TRBJ2-2	-	TGTGCCAGCAGCGTAGTCGTGAACACCGGGGAGCTGTTTTTT	CASSVVVNTGELFF
16	TRBD2	TRBV7-6	TRBJ2-5	-	TGTGCCAGCAGCGTCCGACTAGCGGGGGGGGAAGAGACCCAGTACTTC	CASSVRLAGGEETQYF
18	-	TRBV15	TRBJ1-5	-	TGTGCCACCAGCAGAGATTATGCAGGGCGAATTAACAATCAGCCCCAGCATTTT	CATSRDYAGRINNQPQHF
16	-	TRBV7-8	TRBJ1-5	once	TGTGCCAGCAGCCCCCCGGGGACGGGAGGCGATCAGCCCCAGCATTTT	CASSPPGTGGDQPQHF
14	TRBD1	TRBV18	TRBJ2-7	-	TGTGCCAGCTCGCTGGGACAGGGGGACCACGAGCAGTACTTC	CASSLGQGDHEQYF
14	TRBD1	TRBV28	TRBJ1-6	few	TGTGCCAGCAGCCTAACAGGGGGCCGATCACCCCTCCACTTT	CASSLTGGRSPLHF
20	TRBD1	TRBV5-1	TRBJ1-1	few	TGCGCCAGCAGCCTAACCGGGACAGGGGCCACCCCTGTTCGGAACACTGAAGCTTTCTTT	CASSLTGTGATPVRNTEAFF
14	-	TRBV4-2	TRBJ2-3	-	TGTGCCAGCAGCCAAGTAGCTGCAACAGATACGCAGTATTTT	CASSQVAATDTQYF
14	-	TRBV24-1	TRBJ1-5	-	TGTGCCACCAGTGCAACAGGTTGGGATCAGCCCCAGCATTTT	CATSATGWDQPQHF
16	-	TRBV28	TRBJ2-1	once	TGTGCCAGCAGTCCCCAATCCTTCGGCTCCTACAATGAGCAGTTCTTC	CASSPQSFGSYNEQFF
15	TRBD1	TRBV5-8	TRBJ1-2	-	TGTGCCAGCACCTGGGTGGGGACAGGGGATCTCGGCTACACCTTC	CASTWVGTGDLGYTF
13	-	TRBV5-4	TRBJ2-1	once	TGTGCCAGCAGCTTGGCCCAGTACAATGAGCAGTTCTTC	CASSLAQYNEQFF
15	-	TRBV5-8	TRBJ2-2	-	TGTGCCAGCAGCTTGGGGACAGCTCTCGGCGGGGAGCTGTTTTTT	CASSLGTALGGELFF
15	-	TRBV6-2/TRBV6-3	TRBJ2-4	once	TGTGCCAGCAGTTTCACTCCGGGACAATTAAACATTCAGTACTTC	CASSFTPGQLNIQYF
16	TRBD1	TRBV10-3	TRBJ1-5	-	TGTGCCATCAGTTCTAACCCGGGACAGGGGAACCAGCCCCAGCATTTT	CAISSNPGQGNQPQHF
16	TRBD1	TRBV5-1	TRBJ2-5	-	TGCGCCAGCAGCCACCCGGTTAGACAGGGGAAAGAGACCCAGTACTTC	CASSHPVRQGKETQYF
15	-	TRBV7-2	TRBJ2-2	once	TGTGCCAGCAGCTTAGGTGGGGCCCCAACCGGGGAGCTGTTTTTT	CASSLGGAPTGELFF
13	TRBD1	TRBV19	TRBJ1-1	-	TGTGCCAGTAGTCCGGGACAGGCCGCGACGGCTTTCTTT	CASSPGQAATAFF
17	-	TRBV5-5	TRBJ2-4	-	TGTGCCAGCAGCCCGCGAGGACAGCGGTTAGCCAAAAACATTCAGTACTTC	CASSPRGQRLAKNIQYF
12	TRBD2	TRBV28	TRBJ2-3	-	TGTGCCAGCAGTTTGGTAGCGGGGGTGAAGTATTTT	CASSLVAGVKYF
17	TRBD1	TRBV5-1	TRBJ2-2	-	TGCGCCAGCAGCGTGACAGGGGGCGGCCCGAACACCGGGGAGCTGTTTTTT	CASSVTGGGPNTGELFF
15	TRBD1	TRBV18	TRBJ1-2	few	TGTGCCAGCTCACCCGTGACAGGGTTCGACTATGGCTACACCTTC	CASSPVTGFDYGYTF
14	-	TRBV4-2	TRBJ2-5	-	TGTGCCAGCAGCCAAGTAGGGGGGGTCGAGACCCAGTACTTC	CASSQVGGVETQYF
20	TRBD2	TRBV5-1	TRBJ2-3	-	TGCGCCAGCAGCCTTGAGACTAGCGGGGGGATCCGAGGGAGCACAGATACGCAGTATTTT	CASSLETSGGIRGSTDTQYF
15	TRBD2	TRBV5-6	TRBJ2-5	-	TGTGCCAGCAGCTTGGTGTATATCGGGGGGGAGACCCAGTACTTC	CASSLVYIGGETQYF
16	TRBD2	TRBV11-2	TRBJ2-2	-	TGTGCCAGCAGCTTAGGCCTAGCGGGGGTAGGCGGGGAGCTGTTTTTT	CASSLGLAGVGGELFF
15	TRBD2	TRBV19	TRBJ2-1	-	TGTGCCAGTAGATTACTAGCGGGGGGGAAGGTTGAGCAGTTCTTC	CASRLLAGGKVEQFF
13	-	TRBV30	TRBJ1-2	-	TGTGCCTGGAGCGAGAGAACCCACTATGGCTACACCTTC	CAWSERTHYGYTF
16	-	TRBV3-1/TRBV3-2	TRBJ2-5	-	TGTGCCAGCAGCCAACTACACAGGCGTCCACAAGAGACCCAGTACTTC	CASSQLHRRPQETQYF
15	TRBD1	TRBV2	TRBJ2-1	-	TGTGCCAGCAGCCCAGGGACAGGAATGTACAATGAGCAGTTCTTC	CASSPGTGMYNEQFF
15	-	TRBV11-2	TRBJ2-5	-	TGTGCCAGCAGCTTAGTGTGGGCCGCACAAGAGACCCAGTACTTC	CASSLVWAAQETQYF
15	TRBD2	TRBV5-1	TRBJ2-5	-	TGCGCCAGCAGCTTGGCCGCTAGCGGGGAAGAGACCCAGTACTTC	CASSLAASGEETQYF
17	TRBD1	TRBV9	TRBJ2-1	-	TGTGCCAGCAGCGTAGAGGCGGGACAGGGAGCGGAAAATGAGCAGTTCTTC	CASSVEAGQGAENEQFF
13	-	TRBV5-8	TRBJ1-1	once	TGTGCCAGCAGCTTGGGACAGTACACTGAAGCTTTCTTT	CASSLGQYTEAFF
14	-	TRBV2	TRBJ1-2	-	TGTGCCAGCAGGACAAATGGGCAGGGAGGGGGCTACACCTTC	CASRTNGQGGGYTF
14	-	TRBV6-5	TRBJ1-4	-	TGTGCCAGCAGATCAACCGGGGACATTGAAAAACTGTTTTTT	CASRSTGDIEKLFF
15	TRBD1	TRBV6-5	TRBJ1-2	-	TGTGCCAGCAGGACAGGACAGGGGGCCTACTATGGCTACACCTTC	CASRTGQGAYYGYTF
15	TRBD2	TRBV2	TRBJ2-1	-	TGTGCCAGCAGCGAGGAAGTACAGCGCGGGGGTGAGCAGTTCTTC	CASSEEVQRGGEQFF
14	-	TRBV5-1	TRBJ2-7	-	TGCGCCAGCAACCCTCCGGAGCGGGCCTACGAGCAGTACTTC	CASNPPERAYEQYF
14	-	TRBV14	TRBJ1-2	-	TGTGCCAGCAGCCGGGGCAGGGGAGTCTATGGCTACACCTTC	CASSRGRGVYGYTF